This is a list of T cell receptor beta chains from one sample in a study of OX40 agonist ivuxolimab in advanced cancers. Clones were read by immunoSEQ multiplex PCR, and TCRdb kept only the in-frame ones, dropping some. The table has 50,000 or so clones, 88% seen once. The sample consisted of CD4+ or CD8+ T cells sorted from blood, taken in a trial of the OX40 agonist ivuxolimab. The origin of the receptors is an adult with an advanced solid tumor such as melanoma, head and neck, liver or kidney cancer. CDR3s include the opening cysteine and the closing phenylalanine or tryptophan. The D gene is left open where the match is weak. Clone size, where shown, is once, few, many, or a class for clones that have expanded.

>-|TRBV5-1|TRBJ2-5|-
CASTPAGEETQYF
TGCGCCAGCACCCCGGCAGGGGAAGAGACCCAGTACTTC
>few|TRBV27|TRBJ2-1|-
CASTSLLAPEQFF
TGTGCCAGCACCTCCTTGCTAGCGCCGGAGCAGTTCTTC
>-|TRBV30|TRBJ2-1|TRBD2
CAPPTGSGRADANEQFF
TGTGCCCCCCCCACCGGGAGCGGGAGGGCCGATGCTAATGAGCAGTTCTTC
>-|TRBV5-4|TRBJ2-2|TRBD1
CASNPTGTLGTGELFF
TGTGCCAGCAACCCGACAGGGACCCTTGGCACCGGGGAGCTGTTTTTT
>-|TRBV6-6|TRBJ2-7|TRBD2
CGSQASGSYEQYF
TGTGGCAGCCAGGCTAGCGGGAGCTACGAGCAGTACTTC
>-|TRBV27|TRBJ2-1|-
CASSLAFGVLSYNEQFF
TGTGCCAGCAGTCTTGCCTTTGGGGTCCTCTCCTACAATGAGCAGTTCTTC
>-|TRBV7-2|TRBJ1-2|-
CASSADRTLVSGYTF
TGTGCCAGCAGCGCAGACAGGACCCTGGTTTCGGGCTACACCTTC
>-|TRBV28|TRBJ2-1|-
CASTSGVDEQFF
TGTGCCAGCACTTCCGGGGTAGATGAGCAGTTCTTC
>-|TRBV6-1|TRBJ1-1|-
CASSERGVNEAFF
TGTGCCAGCAGTGAAAGGGGGGTAAATGAAGCTTTCTTT
>-|TRBV28|TRBJ1-2|-
CASSRPGSNYGYTF
TGTGCCAGCAGTCGACCCGGGAGCAACTATGGCTACACCTTC
>-|TRBV7-3|TRBJ1-1|-
CASSPRGISSGTEAFF
TGTGCCAGCAGCCCCCGTGGGATCTCCTCGGGGACTGAAGCTTTCTTT
>once|TRBV19|TRBJ1-2|-
CASSNNYGYTF
TGTGCCAGTAGTAACAACTATGGCTACACCTTC